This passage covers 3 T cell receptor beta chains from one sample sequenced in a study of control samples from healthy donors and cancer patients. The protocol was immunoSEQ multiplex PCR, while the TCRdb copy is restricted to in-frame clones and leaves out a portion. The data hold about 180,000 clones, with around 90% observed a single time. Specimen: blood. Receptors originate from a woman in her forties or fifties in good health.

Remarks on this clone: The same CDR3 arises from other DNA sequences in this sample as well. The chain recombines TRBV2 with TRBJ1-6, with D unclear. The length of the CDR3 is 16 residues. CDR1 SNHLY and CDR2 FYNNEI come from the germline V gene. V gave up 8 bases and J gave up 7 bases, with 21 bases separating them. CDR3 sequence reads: CASHPQRERTNSPLHF. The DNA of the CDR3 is TGTGCCAGCCACCCACAGAGAGAAAGAACGAATTCACCCCTCCACTTT.

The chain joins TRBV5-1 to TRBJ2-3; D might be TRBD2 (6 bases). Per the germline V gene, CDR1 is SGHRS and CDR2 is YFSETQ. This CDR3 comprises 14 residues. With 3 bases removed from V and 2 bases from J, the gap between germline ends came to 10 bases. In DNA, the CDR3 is TGCGCCAGCAGCTCGGACTACCCCACAGATACGCAGTATTTT. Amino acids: CASSSDYPTDTQYF.

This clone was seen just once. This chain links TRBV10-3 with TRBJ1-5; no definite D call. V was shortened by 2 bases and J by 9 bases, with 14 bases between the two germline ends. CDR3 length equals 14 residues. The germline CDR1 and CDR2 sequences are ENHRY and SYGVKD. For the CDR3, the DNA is TGTGCCATCAGTGAGCGGGATGGGTCGGCGCCCCAGCATTTT. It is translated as CAISERDGSAPQHF.